This T cell receptor (beta chain) was identified in a study of identical twins. Germline loops: CDR1 SGHRS, CDR2 YFSETQ. Trimming shortened V by 0 bases and J by 0 bases, and 9 bases separated the two germline ends. The CDR3 runs to 15 residues. There are a few counts of this clonotype. Its antigen is unknown. TCRdb used MiXCR to reprocess the 5' RACE reads, holding one entry per CDR3 protein. The table has 510,000 or so distinct CDR3 sequences, roughly 15% seen once. Study-level points and caveats: Researchers caution that invariant MAIT and iNKT cells could partly confound zero-insertion analyses.

The sample also formed part of further work on yellow fever vaccine responses in identical twins.

The chain combines TRBV5-1 with TRBJ2-5; D gene uncertain. The TCR was taken from a woman between 18 and 29 years old in good health. Sequencing was done on a sample of CD4+ T cells sorted from blood. The CDR3 protein is CASSLALGNQETQYF. The CDR3 nucleotides read TGCGCCAGCAGCTTGGCCCTCGGTAACCAAGAGACCCAGTACTTC.